This entry lists 9 T cell receptor beta chains sequenced from one sample in a study of post-analysis software for immune sequencing data. Study results and caveats: Patients carried roughly five TRBV segments more frequently than controls did, and TRBV5-6, TRBV5-1 and TRBV20-1 were among them.

Carried by the TCR beta cDNA libraries were unique molecular identifiers. MiXCR, applied by TCRdb to the PCR reads, yields one record per CDR3 protein. The sample includes about 430,000 distinct CDR3 sequences, about 40% seen only once; the top ten take 7.5% to 8.5%. Their cognate antigens are unknown. Sequences were obtained from blood. The receptors were gathered from a girl aged 2-9 years with multiple sclerosis.

The chain employs TRBV29-1 and TRBJ2-3, with 8 positions matching TRBD1. Unmatched junction bases numbered 7, after V lost 6 bases and J lost 2 bases. The germline gives CDR1 SQVTM, CDR2 ANQGSEA. The CDR3 sequence is 14 residues long. Here the CDR3 DNA reads TGCAGCGTAGACGTCAGGGGGCTCACAGATACGCAGTATTTT. Its protein product is CSVDVRGLTDTQYF.

This clonotype appeared a single time. A junction end diverges from the germline sequence, so it may reflect a read error. This sequence joins TRBV20-1 and TRBJ1-5; 7 positions agree with TRBD1. The germline CDR1 and CDR2 sequences are DFQATT and SNEGSKA (reference sequence). This CDR3 comprises 21 residues. CDR3 sequence: CSARVGSEIISGGFRNQPQHF. CDR3 DNA: TGCAGCGCTAGAGTTGGGTCAGAGATCATTTCAGGGGGATTTCGCAATCAGCCCCAGCATTTT.

The chain couples TRBV7-2 to TRBJ2-5; tentatively, D is TRBD2 (8 bases). The V and J ends lost 10 bases and 4 bases respectively, with 16 bases between them. CDR3 size: 13 residues. The V gene's germline CDR1 is SGHTA and CDR2 FQGNSA. Written as DNA, the CDR3 is TGTGCCACTCAGGGGGGACTAGTAGAGACCCAGTACTTC. Its translation is CATQGGLVETQYF.

The chain recombines TRBV29-1 with TRBJ2-5; D call uncertain. V shed 5 bases and J shed 4 bases, with 11 bases lying between them. This CDR3 has 12 residues. Germline V lookup: CDR1 SQVTM, CDR2 ANQGSEA. The CDR3 here is CSVRRQGETQYF. CDR3 DNA: TGCAGCGTTAGACGGCAAGGAGAGACCCAGTACTTC. Using reference TRBV29-1 and TRBJ2-5 for the parts outside the CDR3, the full variable domain is SAVISQKPSRDICQRGTSLTIQCQVDSQVTMMFWYRQQPGQSLTLIATANQGSEATYESGFVIDKFPISRPNLTFSTLTVSNMSPEDSSIYLCSVRRQGETQYFGPGTRLLVL.

The chain joins TRBV29-1 to TRBJ2-1, with D possibly called TRBD1 or TRBD2 (5 bases each). Germline loops: CDR1 SQVTM, CDR2 ANQGSEA. V lost 7 bases and J 5 bases, leaving 18 bases between the germline ends. The CDR3 runs to 14 residues. CDR3 DNA: TGCAGCGCAAAGGGACCGGTGGGGGACAATGAGCAGTTCTTC. Encoded protein: CSAKGPVGDNEQFF.

This clonotype showed up many times. One junction end disagrees with the germline gene, perhaps due to a read error. The chain is built from TRBV5-1 and TRBJ2-7; D could derive from TRBD1 or TRBD2 (5 bases each). The CDR3 is 13 amino acids. The germline V gene encodes CDR1 SGHRS and CDR2 YFSETQ. CDR3 region: CASSRDGSYEQYF. In DNA form, the CDR3 reads TGTGCCAGCAGCAGGGACGGTTCCTACGAGCAGTACTTC.

The CDR3 bases are TGTGCCAGCAGTTTCCGGGAGATTAATTCACCCCTCCACTTT. As protein: CASSFREINSPLHF. The rearrangement links TRBV12-3 or TRBV12-4 to TRBJ1-6; D gene unclear. The CDR3 sequence is 14 residues long. Trimming cost V 3 bases and J 6 bases, with 9 bases left between them.

V gene TRBV2 combines with J gene TRBJ1-6, with a weak D call TRBD1 (5 bases). Germline lookup yields CDR1 SNHLY and CDR2 FYNNEI. V was pared by 4 bases and J by 11 bases, with 15 bases between. The CDR3 totals 14 residues. CDR3 nucleotide sequence: TGTGCCAGCAGTGCCAGGGTTTCGGATCCACCCCTCCACTTT. It specifies CASSARVSDPPLHF.

This clonotype was recorded a few times. The V and J genes are TRBV29-1 and TRBJ2-3; D may be TRBD1 or TRBD2 (5 bases each). Deletions cut 5 bases from V and 5 bases from J, with 14 bases between. Germline V gene sequence: CDR1 SQVTM, CDR2 ANQGSEA. CDR3 length: 13 residues. This chain's CDR3 is CSVRGVLGDTQYF. CDR3 DNA: TGCAGCGTTCGAGGGGTTCTTGGAGATACGCAGTATTTT.